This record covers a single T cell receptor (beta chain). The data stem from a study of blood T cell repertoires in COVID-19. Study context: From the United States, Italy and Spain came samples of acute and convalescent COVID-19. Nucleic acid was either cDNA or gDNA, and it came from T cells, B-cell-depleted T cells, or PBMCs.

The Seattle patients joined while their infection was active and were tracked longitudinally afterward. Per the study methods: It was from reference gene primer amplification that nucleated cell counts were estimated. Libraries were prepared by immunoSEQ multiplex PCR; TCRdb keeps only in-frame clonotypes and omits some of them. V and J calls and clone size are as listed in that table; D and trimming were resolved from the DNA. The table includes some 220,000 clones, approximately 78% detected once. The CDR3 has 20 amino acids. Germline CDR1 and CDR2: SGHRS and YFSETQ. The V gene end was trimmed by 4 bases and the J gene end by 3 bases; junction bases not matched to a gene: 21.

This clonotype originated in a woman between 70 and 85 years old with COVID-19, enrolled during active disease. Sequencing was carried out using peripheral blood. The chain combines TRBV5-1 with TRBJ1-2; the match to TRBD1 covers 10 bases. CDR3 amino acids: CASSPNSGQGSSRDDYGYTF. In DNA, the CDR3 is TGCGCCAGCAGCCCCAACTCGGGACAGGGGAGTTCGAGGGATGACTATGGCTACACCTTC.